This T cell receptor (beta chain) was observed in a study of shared clonotypes between healthy human individuals. Germline V lookup: CDR1 SGHTA, CDR2 FQGNSA. CDR3 length equals 12 residues. V lost 6 bases, J lost 4 bases, and 10 bases lay in between. Generated by immunoSEQ multiplex PCR, the TCRdb table keeps only in-frame clones and is missing some. This sample has about 2.4 million clones, with 80% to 95% found just once. This clonotype was obtained from a man between 18 and 35 years old in good health. Some clones in this sample may be carry-over from other donors' samples. The chain employs TRBV7-2 and TRBJ2-7, with D unresolved. Sequenced input: naive CD4+ T cells from PBMCs. Described subset: CD45RA+ positively selected. The CDR3 protein is CASSSHRYEQYF. In DNA, the CDR3 is TGTGCCAGCAGTTCACACCGATACGAGCAGTACTTC.